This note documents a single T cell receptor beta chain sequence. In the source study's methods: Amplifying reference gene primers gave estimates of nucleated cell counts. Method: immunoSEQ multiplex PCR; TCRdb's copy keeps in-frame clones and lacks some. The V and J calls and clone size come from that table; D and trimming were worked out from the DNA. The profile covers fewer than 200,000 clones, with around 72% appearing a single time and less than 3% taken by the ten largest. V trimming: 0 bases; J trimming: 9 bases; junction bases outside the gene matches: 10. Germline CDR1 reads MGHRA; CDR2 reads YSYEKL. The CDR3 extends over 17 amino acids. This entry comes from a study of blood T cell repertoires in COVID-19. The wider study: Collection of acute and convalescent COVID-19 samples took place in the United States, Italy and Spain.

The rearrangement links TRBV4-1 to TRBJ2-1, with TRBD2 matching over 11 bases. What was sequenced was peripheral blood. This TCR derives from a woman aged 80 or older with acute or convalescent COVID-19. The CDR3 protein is CASSQDQGLAVVGEQFF. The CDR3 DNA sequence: TGCGCCAGCAGCCAAGATCAGGGACTAGCGGTGGTTGGTGAGCAGTTCTTC.